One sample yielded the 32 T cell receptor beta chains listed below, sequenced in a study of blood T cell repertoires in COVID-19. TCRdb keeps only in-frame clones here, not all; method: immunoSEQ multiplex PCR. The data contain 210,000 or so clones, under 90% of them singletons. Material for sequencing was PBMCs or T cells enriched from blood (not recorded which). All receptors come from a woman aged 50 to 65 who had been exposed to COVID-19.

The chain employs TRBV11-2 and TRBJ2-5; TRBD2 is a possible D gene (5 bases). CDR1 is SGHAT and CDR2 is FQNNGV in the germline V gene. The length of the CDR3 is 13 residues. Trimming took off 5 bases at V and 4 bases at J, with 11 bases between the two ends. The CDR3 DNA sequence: TGTGCCAGCAGCCCCGTAGGAGGAGAGACCCAGTACTTC. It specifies CASSPVGGETQYF. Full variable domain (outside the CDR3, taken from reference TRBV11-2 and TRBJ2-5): EAGVAQSPRYKIIEKRQSVAFWCNPISGHATLYWYQQILGQGPKLLIQFQNNGVVDDSQLPKDRFSAERLKGVDSTLKIQPAKLEDSAVYLCASSPVGGETQYFGPGTRLLVL.

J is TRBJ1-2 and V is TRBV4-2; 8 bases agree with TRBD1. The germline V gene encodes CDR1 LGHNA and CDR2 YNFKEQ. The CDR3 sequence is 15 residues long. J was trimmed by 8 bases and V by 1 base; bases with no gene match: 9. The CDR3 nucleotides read TGTGCCAGCAGCCAAGCCCGAGGACAGGGAAGAGGCTACACCTTC. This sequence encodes CASSQARGQGRGYTF.

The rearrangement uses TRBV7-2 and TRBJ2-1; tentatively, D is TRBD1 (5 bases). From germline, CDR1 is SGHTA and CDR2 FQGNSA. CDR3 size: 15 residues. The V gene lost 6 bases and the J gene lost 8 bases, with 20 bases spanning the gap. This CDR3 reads CASSFLGDRGDEQFF. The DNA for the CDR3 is TGTGCCAGCAGTTTCCTCGGAGATAGGGGCGATGAGCAGTTCTTC.

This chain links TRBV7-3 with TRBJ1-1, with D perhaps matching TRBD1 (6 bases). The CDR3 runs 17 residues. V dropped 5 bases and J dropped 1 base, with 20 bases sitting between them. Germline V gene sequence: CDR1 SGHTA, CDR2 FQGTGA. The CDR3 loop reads CASSPQGGFGRNTEAFF. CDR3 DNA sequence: TGTGCCAGCAGCCCCCAAGGGGGTTTTGGTAGGAACACTGAAGCTTTCTTT. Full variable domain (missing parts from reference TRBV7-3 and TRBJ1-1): GAGVSQTPSNKVTEKGKYVELRCDPISGHTALYWYRQSLGQGPEFLIYFQGTGAADDSGLPNDRFFAVRPEGSVSTLKIQRTERGDSAVYLCASSPQGGFGRNTEAFFGQGTRLTVV.

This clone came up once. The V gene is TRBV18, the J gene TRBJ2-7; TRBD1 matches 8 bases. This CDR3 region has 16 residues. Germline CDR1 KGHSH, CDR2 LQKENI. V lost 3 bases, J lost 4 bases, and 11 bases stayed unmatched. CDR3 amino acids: CASSPSRTGQGYEQYF. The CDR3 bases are TGTGCCAGCTCACCGTCCAGGACAGGGCAGGGGTACGAGCAGTACTTC. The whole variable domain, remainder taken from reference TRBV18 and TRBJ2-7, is NAGVMQNPRHLVRRRGQEARLRCSPMKGHSHVYWYRQLPEEGLKFMVYLQKENIIDESGMPKERFSAEFPKEGPSILRIQQVVRGDSAAYFCASSPSRTGQGYEQYFGPGTRLTVT.

The CDR3 DNA is TGTGCCTGGAGTGGGGGGCGTACTGAAAAACTGTTTTTT. Residues: CAWSGGRTEKLFF. The genes are TRBV30 and TRBJ1-4, with D possibly being TRBD1 (6 bases). Germline CDR1 is GTSNPN and CDR2 is SVGIG (reference sequence). The CDR3 spans 13 residues. Trimming took 1 base from V and 7 from J, leaving 10 bases between them.

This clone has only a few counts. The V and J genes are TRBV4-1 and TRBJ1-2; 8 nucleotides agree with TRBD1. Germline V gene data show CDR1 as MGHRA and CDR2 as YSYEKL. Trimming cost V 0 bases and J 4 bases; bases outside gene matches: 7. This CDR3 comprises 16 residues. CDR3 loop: CASSQEGVGQGYGYTF. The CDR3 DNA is TGCGCCAGCAGCCAAGAAGGGGTTGGACAGGGCTATGGCTACACCTTC.

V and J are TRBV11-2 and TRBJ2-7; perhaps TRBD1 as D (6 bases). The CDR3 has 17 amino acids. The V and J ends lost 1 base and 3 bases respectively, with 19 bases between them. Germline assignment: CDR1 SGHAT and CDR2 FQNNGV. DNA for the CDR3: TGTGCCAGCAGCTTAGTCAAGGGGGACGTCCGAAACTACGAGCAGTACTTC. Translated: CASSLVKGDVRNYEQYF.

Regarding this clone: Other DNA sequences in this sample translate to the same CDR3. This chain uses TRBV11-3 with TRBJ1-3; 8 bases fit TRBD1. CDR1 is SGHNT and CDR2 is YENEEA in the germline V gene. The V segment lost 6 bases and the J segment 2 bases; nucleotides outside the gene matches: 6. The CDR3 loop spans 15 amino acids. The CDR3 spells CASSPGQGPGNTIYF. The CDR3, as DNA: TGTGCCAGCAGTCCAGGACAGGGTCCTGGAAACACCATATATTTT.

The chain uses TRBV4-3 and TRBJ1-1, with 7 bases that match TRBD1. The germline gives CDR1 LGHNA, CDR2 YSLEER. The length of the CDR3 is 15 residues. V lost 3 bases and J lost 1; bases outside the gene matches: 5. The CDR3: CASSHLRQGNTEAFF. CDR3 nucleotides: TGCGCCAGCAGCCACCTTCGACAGGGGAACACTGAAGCTTTCTTT.

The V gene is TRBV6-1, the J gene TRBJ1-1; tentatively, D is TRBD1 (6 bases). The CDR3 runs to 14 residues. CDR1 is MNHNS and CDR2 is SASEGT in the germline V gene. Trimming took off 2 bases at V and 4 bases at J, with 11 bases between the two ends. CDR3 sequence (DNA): TGTGCCAGCAGTGAAAAACAGGGAAGCACTGAAGCTTTCTTT. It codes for CASSEKQGSTEAFF.

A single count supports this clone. The CDR3 nucleotides read TGTGCCAGCAGTTTCTCAGGAGGCTACGATCAGCCCCAGCATTTT. This sequence encodes CASSFSGGYDQPQHF. This chain connects TRBV6-2 or TRBV6-3 to TRBJ1-5; D gene uncertain. Germline loops: CDR1 MNHEY, CDR2 SVGEGT. The V and J ends lost 4 bases and 5 bases respectively, with 15 bases between them. The CDR3 consists of 15 residues.

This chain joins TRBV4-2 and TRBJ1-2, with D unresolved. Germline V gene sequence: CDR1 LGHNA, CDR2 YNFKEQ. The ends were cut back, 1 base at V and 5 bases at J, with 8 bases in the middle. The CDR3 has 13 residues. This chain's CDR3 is CASSQAVKYGYTF. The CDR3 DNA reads TGTGCCAGCAGCCAAGCAGTGAAGTATGGCTACACCTTC.

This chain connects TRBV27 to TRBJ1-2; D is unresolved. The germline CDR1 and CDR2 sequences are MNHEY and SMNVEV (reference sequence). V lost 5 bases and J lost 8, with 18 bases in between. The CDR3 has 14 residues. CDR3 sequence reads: CASSPSSGPEGYTF. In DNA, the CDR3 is TGTGCCAGCAGTCCCTCGTCCGGCCCGGAGGGCTACACCTTC.

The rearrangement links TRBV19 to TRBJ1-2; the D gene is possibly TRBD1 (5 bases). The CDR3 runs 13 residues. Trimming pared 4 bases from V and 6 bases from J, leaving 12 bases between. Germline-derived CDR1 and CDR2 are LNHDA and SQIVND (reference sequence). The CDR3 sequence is CASSSRGINGYTF. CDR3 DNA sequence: TGTGCCAGTAGTAGCCGGGGGATTAATGGCTACACCTTC. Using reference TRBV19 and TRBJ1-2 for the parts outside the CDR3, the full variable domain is DGGITQSPKYLFRKEGQNVTLSCEQNLNHDAMYWYRQDPGQGLRLIYYSQIVNDFQKGDIAEGYSVSREKKESFPLTVTSAQKNPTAFYLCASSSRGINGYTFGSGTRLTVV.

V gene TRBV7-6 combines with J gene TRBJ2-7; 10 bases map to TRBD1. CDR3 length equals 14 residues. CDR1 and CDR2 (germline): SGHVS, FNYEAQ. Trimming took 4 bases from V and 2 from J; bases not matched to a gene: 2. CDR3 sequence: CASSSGTGAYEQYF. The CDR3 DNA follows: TGTGCCAGCAGCTCCGGGACAGGGGCCTACGAGCAGTACTTC. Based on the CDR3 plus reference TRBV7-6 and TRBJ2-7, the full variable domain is GAGVSQSPRYKVTKRGQDVALRCDPISGHVSLYWYRQALGQGPEFLTYFNYEAQQDKSGLPNDRFSAERPEGSISTLTIQRTEQRDSAMYRCASSSGTGAYEQYFGPGTRLTVT.

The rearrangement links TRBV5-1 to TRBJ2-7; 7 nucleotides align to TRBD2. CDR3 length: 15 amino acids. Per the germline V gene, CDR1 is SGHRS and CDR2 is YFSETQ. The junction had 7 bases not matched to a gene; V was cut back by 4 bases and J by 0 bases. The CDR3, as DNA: TGCGCCAGCAGCCCCCTAGCGGCTAGCTCCTACGAGCAGTACTTC. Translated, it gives CASSPLAASSYEQYF.

The CDR3 bases are TGTGCCAGCAGCCGCCTAACCGGAGAGGGGGTCTACGAGCAGTACTTC. Its translation is CASSRLTGEGVYEQYF. The J gene is TRBJ2-7, the V gene TRBV5-6; TRBD1 might be the D (6 bases). The V gene's germline CDR1 is SGHDT and CDR2 YYEEEE. This CDR3 contains 16 residues. V gave up 4 bases and J gave up 3 bases, with 20 bases separating them.

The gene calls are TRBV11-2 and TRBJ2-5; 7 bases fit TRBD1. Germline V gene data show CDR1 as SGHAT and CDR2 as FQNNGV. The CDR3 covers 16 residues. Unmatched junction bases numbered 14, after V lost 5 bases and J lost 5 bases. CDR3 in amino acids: CASSPPGTALWETQYF. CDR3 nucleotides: TGTGCCAGCAGCCCCCCAGGGACAGCCTTGTGGGAGACCCAGTACTTC.

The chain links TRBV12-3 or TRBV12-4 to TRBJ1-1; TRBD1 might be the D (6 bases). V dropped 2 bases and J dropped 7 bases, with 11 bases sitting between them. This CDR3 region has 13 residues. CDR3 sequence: CASSLKQGREAFF. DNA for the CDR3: TGTGCCAGCAGTTTAAAACAGGGACGTGAAGCTTTCTTT.

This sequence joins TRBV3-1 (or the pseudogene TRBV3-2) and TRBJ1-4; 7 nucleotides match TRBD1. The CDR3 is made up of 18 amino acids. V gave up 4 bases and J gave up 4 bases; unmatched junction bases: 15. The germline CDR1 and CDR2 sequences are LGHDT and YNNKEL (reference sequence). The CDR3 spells CASSPIDLTGTVNEKLFF. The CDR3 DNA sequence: TGTGCCAGCAGCCCGATAGACCTAACCGGGACAGTTAATGAAAAACTGTTTTTT.

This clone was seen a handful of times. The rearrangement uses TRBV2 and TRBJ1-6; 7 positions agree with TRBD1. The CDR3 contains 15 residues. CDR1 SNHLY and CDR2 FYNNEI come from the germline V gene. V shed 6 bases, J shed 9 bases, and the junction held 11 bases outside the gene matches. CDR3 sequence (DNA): TGTGCCAGCAGAGCTGGGACAGCCGGAGGTTCACCCCTCCACTTT. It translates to CASRAGTAGGSPLHF.

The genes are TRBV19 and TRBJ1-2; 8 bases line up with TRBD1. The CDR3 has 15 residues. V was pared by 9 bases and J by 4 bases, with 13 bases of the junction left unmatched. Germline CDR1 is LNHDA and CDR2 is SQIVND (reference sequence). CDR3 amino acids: CASTEGQALIYGYTF. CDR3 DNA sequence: TGTGCCAGCACTGAGGGACAGGCTCTTATCTATGGCTACACCTTC.

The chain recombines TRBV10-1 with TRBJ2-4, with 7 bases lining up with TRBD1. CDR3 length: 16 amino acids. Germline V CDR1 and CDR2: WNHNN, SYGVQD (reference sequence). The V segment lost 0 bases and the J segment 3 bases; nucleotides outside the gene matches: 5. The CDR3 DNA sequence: TGCGCCAGCAGTGAGTCCGGGACAGTTGGCAAAAACATTCAGTACTTC. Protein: CASSESGTVGKNIQYF.

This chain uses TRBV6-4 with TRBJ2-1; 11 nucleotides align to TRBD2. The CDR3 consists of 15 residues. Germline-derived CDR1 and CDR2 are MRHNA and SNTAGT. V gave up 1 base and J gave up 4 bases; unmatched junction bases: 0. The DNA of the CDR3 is TGTGCCAGCAGTGACTTAGCGGGGGGGTACAATGAGCAGTTCTTC. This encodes CASSDLAGGYNEQFF.

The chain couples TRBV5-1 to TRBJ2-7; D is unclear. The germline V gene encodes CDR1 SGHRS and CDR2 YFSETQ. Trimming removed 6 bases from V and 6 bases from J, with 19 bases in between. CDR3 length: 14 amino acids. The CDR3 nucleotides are TGCGCCAGCACCCCCGACCAATATCTAGTCGAGCAGTACTTC. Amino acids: CASTPDQYLVEQYF.

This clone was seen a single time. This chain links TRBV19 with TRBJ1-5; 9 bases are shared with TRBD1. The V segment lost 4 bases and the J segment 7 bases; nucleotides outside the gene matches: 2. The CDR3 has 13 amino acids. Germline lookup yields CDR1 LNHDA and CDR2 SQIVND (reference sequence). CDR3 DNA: TGTGCCAGTAGTAGGGACAGGGCCCAGCCCCAGCATTTT. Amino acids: CASSRDRAQPQHF.

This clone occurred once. The CDR3 sequence is CASSRRGPLYEQYF. In DNA, the CDR3 is TGTGCCAGTAGTAGGCGGGGGCCCCTCTACGAGCAGTACTTC. The V call is TRBV19, the J call TRBJ2-7, with D maybe TRBD2 (7 bases). Germline lookup yields CDR1 LNHDA and CDR2 SQIVND (reference sequence). The CDR3 consists of 14 residues. V lost 4 bases, J lost 3 bases, and 13 bases lay in between.

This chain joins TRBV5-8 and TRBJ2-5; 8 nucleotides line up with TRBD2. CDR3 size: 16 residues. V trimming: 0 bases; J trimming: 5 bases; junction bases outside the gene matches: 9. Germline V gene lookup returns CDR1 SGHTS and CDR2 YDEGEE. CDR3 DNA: TGTGCCAGCAGCTTGGCCAAGATTTCTAGCGGGGAGACCCAGTACTTC. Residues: CASSLAKISSGETQYF.

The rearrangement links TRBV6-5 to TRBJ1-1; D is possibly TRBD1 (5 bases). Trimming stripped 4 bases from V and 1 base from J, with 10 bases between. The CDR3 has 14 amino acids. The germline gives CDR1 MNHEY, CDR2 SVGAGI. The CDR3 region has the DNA TGTGCCAGCAGTTTGCAGGGCTCGAACACTGAAGCTTTCTTT. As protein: CASSLQGSNTEAFF.

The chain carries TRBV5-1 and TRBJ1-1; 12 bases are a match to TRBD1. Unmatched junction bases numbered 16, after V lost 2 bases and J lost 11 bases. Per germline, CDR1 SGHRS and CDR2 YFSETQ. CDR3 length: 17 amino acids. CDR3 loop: CASSFSGTGGGSSDAFF. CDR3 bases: TGCGCCAGCAGCTTTTCCGGGACAGGGGGCGGGAGCTCAGACGCTTTCTTT.

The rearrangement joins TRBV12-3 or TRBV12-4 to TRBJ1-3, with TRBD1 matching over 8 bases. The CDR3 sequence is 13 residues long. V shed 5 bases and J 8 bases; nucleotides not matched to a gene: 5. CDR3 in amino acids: CASSNRGWDTIYF. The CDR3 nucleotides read TGTGCCAGCAGTAACAGGGGGTGGGACACCATATATTTT.